The TCR beta chain described here comes from a study of T cells in Graves' hyperthyroidism and ophthalmopathy. Study findings and constraints: Ophthalmopathy got predicted by the model a median approximately 6.3 months before its onset. The blood repertoire included most of the expanded thyroid clonotypes above 0.001.

Together with thyroid ultrasound, orbital computed tomography, serum thyroxine and TRAb, clinical symptoms were used for diagnoses. There are 13 residues in the CDR3. Germline V gene lookup returns CDR1 MNHNS and CDR2 SASEGT. V lost 5 bases, J lost 10 bases, and 1 base stayed unmatched. In this sample, this clonotype turned up a few times. As yet, its antigen is unknown. TCR beta CDR3 region amplification was performed from RNA transcripts. Carried out on the TCR CDR3, a first-round RT-PCR used the HTBI primer set. Each CDR3 protein is one row after TCRdb ran MiXCR on the multiplex PCR reads. This table holds roughly 600,000 distinct CDR3 sequences, roughly 15% found once.

The sequence was collected from a woman aged 45-59 years with Graves' ophthalmopathy. Specimen: blood. The rearrangement uses TRBV6-1 and TRBJ2-1, with 14 positions matching TRBD2. The CDR3, as DNA: TGTGCCAGCAGTCGACTAGCGGGAGGGGAGCAGTTCTTC. Its translation: CASSRLAGGEQFF.